This T cell receptor beta chain was identified during a study of T cell changes during pregnancy in multiple sclerosis. This clone was seen a handful of times. The V gene lost 2 bases and the J gene lost 1 base, with 5 bases spanning the gap. The CDR3 is made up of 13 amino acids. In germline, CDR1 is SGHNT, CDR2 YENEEA. Generated by immunoSEQ multiplex PCR, the TCRdb table keeps only in-frame clones and is missing some. The data show approximately 71,000 clones, around nine tenths seen once. This chain joins TRBV11-3 and TRBJ1-1, with D unclear. The source of this sequence is a female donor with multiple sclerosis, enrolled in a pregnancy study. The specimen comprised peripheral blood, sampled in the third trimester of pregnancy. The CDR3 sequence: CASSLRGNTEAFF. In DNA, the CDR3 is TGTGCCAGCAGCTTACGGGGGAACACTGAAGCTTTCTTT.